This TCR beta chain originates from a study of blood T cells in healthy people across ages (dated by TCRdb to between 2014 and 2017). Regarding the study in general: In model experiments, template switching captured about one uniquely barcoded TCR beta cDNA molecule for every two T cells. The donors were divided into four age groups: young (average 16 years), middle-aged (about 41), aged (about 62) and long-lived (around 87). The study analyzed two additional independent replicas of 1 million unique cDNA reads from the same blood draw for two donors, one aged 18 to 30 and one aged 80 or older. Donors of different ages were randomly distributed across sequencing lanes to avoid experimental bias. Age-related changes in TCR beta repertoire diversity were measured in the study by deep sequencing normalized with unique cDNA molecular identifiers. Study-wide conclusions, independent of this receptor: The percentage of naive T cells measured by flow cytometry correlated strongly with observed TCR beta diversity. Observed TCR beta diversity per million T cells fell roughly linearly with age, and a significant reduction was already apparent by age about 38. Donor CMV infection status was unknown, potentially confounding age-related changes in expanded clonotypes. Estimates of total diversity based on one million sequenced T cells were considered lower bounds and underestimates. Compared with the aged group, the long-lived group had more naive CD4+ T cells, fewer expanded clones and increased TCR diversity, a pattern suggesting age selection. Because profiling used bulk unsorted PBMCs, naive and antigen-experienced compartments could not be compared conclusively.

Donors were 39 systemically healthy Caucasian individuals from Russia aged roughly 6 to 100 years. About 9.1 milliliters of peripheral blood were collected from each donor into EDTA-treated Vacutainer tubes. PBMCs were isolated by Ficoll-Paque density-gradient centrifugation, with at least 6 million obtained per sample. Total RNA was extracted from PBMCs with Trizol reagent, with at least 6 micrograms obtained per sample. For every donor, an aliquot of PBMCs went through flow cytometry to measure the percentages of naive CD45RAhigh/CD27high T cells. This clonotype was seen only a few times. Its target antigen remains unknown. Per-base quality was not reported, and no clone a single base away is much larger than it. The library relied on 5' RACE. Sequencing used an Illumina HiSeq 2500. A second PCR of roughly 7 to 11 cycles was run with a J-beta primer mix and a sample-barcoded 5' primer. Each TCR beta cDNA molecule received a unique molecular identifier from a template-switch 5' adaptor carrying 12 random nucleotides. Each sample yielded at least 3 million CDR3-containing paired-end reads. All of the RNA was converted into first-strand cDNA using the Mint cDNA synthesis kit, with a TRBC-specific oligonucleotide serving as the primer. Following uracil-DNA glycosylase treatment, all cDNA underwent a first 18-cycle PCR with the universal primers M1SS and BC2_uni_R. Per the source publication's procedure: For normalization, 1 million high-quality reads were randomly selected from each sample, with every read carrying a distinct molecular identifier. Instead of being binned into consensus sequences, reads that shared molecular identifiers were thrown out. MiTCR, with a Q25 quality threshold and the strictest error-elimination algorithm, was used for CDR3 identification, clonotype clustering and error correction. Lower-bound total TCR beta diversity was estimated with a nonparametric unseen species model using Euler transformation. TCRdb reworked the public reads: Q25 trimming with fastp, MiXCR clone assembly, productive beta chains retained. CDR3 protein sequences are deduplicated, and each keeps its most common genes and DNA. The authors' filters were not applied to this entry. A total of about 1.6 million distinct CDR3 sequences appear in this sample, around 36% of them only once. About 11% of the sample is in the top ten clones.

Germline trimming: 0 bases from V, 8 bases from J; junction bases outside gene matches: 7. The CDR3 goes from the cysteine to the phenylalanine over 16 residues. Solely the CDR3 DNA is kept, with 48 bases framed from the first base. Via the germline V gene (reference sequence), CDR1 is MNHNY and CDR2 SVGAGI. This clonotype was obtained from a woman younger than 45 in good health. The source material was blood. The chain was built from TRBV6-6 and TRBJ1-4, and 9 junctional nucleotides match TRBD1. Read as DNA, the sequence is TGTGCCAGCAGTTACTCCGTGGGACAGGGAGCCGAAAAACTGTTTTTT. It translates as CASSYSVGQGAEKLFF.